The rows below give T cell receptor beta chains drawn from one sample of a study of cytomegalovirus exposure and HLA in healthy donors. Sequenced by immunoSEQ multiplex PCR; TCRdb stores in-frame clones only, minus some. The repertoire holds 75,000 to 100,000 clones, with roughly 74% as singletons. The sequenced material came from PBMCs. The receptors originated from a female donor in good health and CMV-seropositive. CDR3s include the opening cysteine and the closing phenylalanine or tryptophan. D genes are given only for firm matches. Clone size is not always given. Where it is, it says once, few, many or a class for expanded clones.

d_call	clone_size	v_call	j_call	cdr3_nt	cdr3_aa
-	few	TRBV6-1	TRBJ1-1	TGTGCCAGCACCGCTTCTAGGGGAGCTTTCTTT	CASTASRGAFF
-	-	TRBV9	TRBJ2-7	TGTGCCAGCAGCGTAGTGGGGCAGATCACGTCCGAGCAGTACTTC	CASSVVGQITSEQYF
TRBD1	few	TRBV6-5	TRBJ1-2	TGTGCCAGCAGGAGGGACAGGGAGGGCTACACCTTC	CASRRDREGYTF
-	-	TRBV7-2	TRBJ2-7	TGTGCCAGCAGCTCCCTTTACGAGCAGTACTTC	CASSSLYEQYF
-	-	TRBV7-6	TRBJ1-5	TGTGCCAGCAGCTTAGGAGGAGGCAATCAGCCCCAGCATTTT	CASSLGGGNQPQHF
TRBD1	-	TRBV4-1	TRBJ2-7	TGCGCCAGCAGCCAAGAATGGTATCGGACAGGAGGCTACGAGCAGTACTTC	CASSQEWYRTGGYEQYF
-	once	TRBV7-8	TRBJ2-7	TGTGCCAGCAGCCTCCGGGGGGCGGGCTACGAGCAGTACTTC	CASSLRGAGYEQYF
-	-	TRBV9	TRBJ2-2	TGTGCCAGCAGCGTAGTGGCCGACACCGGGGAGCTGTTTTTT	CASSVVADTGELFF
TRBD2	once	TRBV6-1	TRBJ2-7	TGTGCCACTTACGGGAGTAGCGGGAGATACGAGCAGTACTTC	CATYGSSGRYEQYF
TRBD2	once	TRBV11-2	TRBJ2-3	TGTGCCAGCAGCTTATTTCGGGGAGGGACAGATACGCAGTATTTT	CASSLFRGGTDTQYF
-	-	TRBV4-3	TRBJ2-3	TGCGCCAGCAGCCAAGATATGGGGCGCACAGATACGCAGTATTTT	CASSQDMGRTDTQYF
TRBD2	-	TRBV9	TRBJ2-1	TGTGCCAGCAGCCTAACTAGCGGTGATGAGCAGTTCTTC	CASSLTSGDEQFF
TRBD1	few	TRBV7-2	TRBJ1-1	TGTGCCAGCAGCTTCAGGGGGATGACTGAAGCTTTCTTT	CASSFRGMTEAFF
TRBD1	once	TRBV6-5	TRBJ2-1	TGTGCCAGCAGTTACTCGGACAGGGCCTACAATGAGCAGTTCTTC	CASSYSDRAYNEQFF
-	-	TRBV30	TRBJ1-4	TGTGCCTGGAGCCACGGACTGGCCGATGAAAAACTGTTTTTT	CAWSHGLADEKLFF
TRBD1	once	TRBV7-8	TRBJ2-1	TGTGCCAGCAGCTTAGTTACCGGGACAGGAGTAATACACAATGAGCAGTTCTTC	CASSLVTGTGVIHNEQFF
-	few	TRBV5-6	TRBJ2-2	TGTGCCAGCAGCGGAGAGATGACGAACACCGGGGAGCTGTTTTTT	CASSGEMTNTGELFF